A few counts support the clone carrying this TCR beta chain. As processed by the authors: Estimation of nucleated cell counts was performed using reference gene primer amplification. Clones were sequenced by immunoSEQ multiplex PCR, and TCRdb holds only the in-frame ones, with some missing. V, J and clone size are taken as reported in that table, and D and trimming were inferred from the DNA itself. The sample has approximately 270,000 clones, roughly 88% seen once. The source of the sample is a study of blood T cell repertoires in COVID-19. Looking at the study overall: Both acute and convalescent COVID-19 samples were obtained from the United States, Italy and Spain.

The CDR3 consists of 16 residues. CDR1 is SEHNR, CDR2 FQNEAQ, per germline (reference sequence). After removal of 4 bases from V and 6 bases from J, the junction contained 11 bases not matched to a gene. The sequence was collected from a woman aged 70-85 years with acute or convalescent COVID-19. The gene calls are TRBV7-9 and TRBJ2-2, with 7 bases matching TRBD1. Specimen: peripheral blood. The CDR3 here is CASSSQGGISPGELFF. CDR3 DNA: TGTGCCAGCAGCTCACAAGGGGGCATTTCCCCCGGGGAGCTGTTTTTT.